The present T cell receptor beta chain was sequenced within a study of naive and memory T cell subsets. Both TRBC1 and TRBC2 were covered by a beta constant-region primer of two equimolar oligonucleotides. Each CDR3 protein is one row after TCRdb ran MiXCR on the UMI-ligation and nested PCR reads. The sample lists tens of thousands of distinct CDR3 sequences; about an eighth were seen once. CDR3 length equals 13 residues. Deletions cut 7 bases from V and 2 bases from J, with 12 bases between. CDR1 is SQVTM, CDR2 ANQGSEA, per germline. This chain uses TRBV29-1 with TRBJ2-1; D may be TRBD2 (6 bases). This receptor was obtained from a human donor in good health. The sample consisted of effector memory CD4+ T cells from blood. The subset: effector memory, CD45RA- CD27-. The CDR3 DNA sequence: TGCAGCGGCGTCGAGCGGGCCTACAATGAGCAGTTCTTC. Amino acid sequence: CSGVERAYNEQFF.